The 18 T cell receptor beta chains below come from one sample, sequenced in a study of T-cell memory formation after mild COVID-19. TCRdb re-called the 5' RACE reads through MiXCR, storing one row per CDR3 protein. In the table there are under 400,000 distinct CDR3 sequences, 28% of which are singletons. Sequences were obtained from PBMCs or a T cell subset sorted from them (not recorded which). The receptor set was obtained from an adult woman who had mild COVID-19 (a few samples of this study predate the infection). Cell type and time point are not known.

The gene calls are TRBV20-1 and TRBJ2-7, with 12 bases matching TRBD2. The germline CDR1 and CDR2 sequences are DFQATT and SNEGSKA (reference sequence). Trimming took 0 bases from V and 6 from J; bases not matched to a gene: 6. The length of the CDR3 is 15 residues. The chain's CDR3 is CSARDSTSGSGEQYF. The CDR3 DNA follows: TGCAGTGCTAGAGATTCGACTAGCGGGAGCGGCGAGCAGTACTTC.

CDR3: CASSLSPGGLFF. The CDR3 DNA sequence: TGTGCCAGCAGCTTATCTCCTGGGGGACTGTTTTTT. The chain employs TRBV7-8 and TRBJ1-4; the D gene is possibly TRBD1 (5 bases). Germline values: CDR1 SGHVS, CDR2 FQNEAQ. Trimming took off 2 bases at V and 13 bases at J, with 11 bases between the two ends. This CDR3 spans 12 amino acids. Using reference TRBV7-8 and TRBJ1-4 for the parts outside the CDR3, the full variable domain is GAGVSQSPRYKVAKRGQDVALRCDPISGHVSLFWYQQALGQGPEFLTYFQNEAQLDKSGLPSDRFFAERPEGSVSTLKIQRTQQEDSAVYLCASSLSPGGLFFGSGTQLSVL.

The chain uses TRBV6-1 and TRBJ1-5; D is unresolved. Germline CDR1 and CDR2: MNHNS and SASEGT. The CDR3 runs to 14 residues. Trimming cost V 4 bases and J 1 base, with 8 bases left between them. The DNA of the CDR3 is TGTGCCAGCAGTGTCGGGAGGAGCAATCAGCCCCAGCATTTT. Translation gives CASSVGRSNQPQHF.

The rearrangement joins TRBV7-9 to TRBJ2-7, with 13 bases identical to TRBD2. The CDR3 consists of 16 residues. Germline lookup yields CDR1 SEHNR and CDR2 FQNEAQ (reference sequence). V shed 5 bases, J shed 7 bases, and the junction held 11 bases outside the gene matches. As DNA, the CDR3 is TGTGCCAGCAGCGAGCCCGGACTAGCGGGAGCAGGAGAGCAGTACTTC. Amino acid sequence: CASSEPGLAGAGEQYF. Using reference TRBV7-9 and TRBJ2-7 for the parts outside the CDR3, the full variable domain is DTGVSQNPRHKITKRGQNVTFRCDPISEHNRLYWYRQTLGQGPEFLTYFQNEAQLEKSRLLSDRFSAERPKGSFSTLEIQRTEQGDSAMYLCASSEPGLAGAGEQYFGPGTRLTVT.

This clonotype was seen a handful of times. CDR3: CASNSVVYEQYF. The CDR3, as DNA: TGTGCCAGCAATTCGGTAGTCTACGAGCAGTACTTC. The chain joins TRBV6-6 to TRBJ2-7, with D unresolved. The germline V and J ends were trimmed by 7 bases and 3 bases, with 10 bases remaining between them. Germline V gives CDR1 MNHNY, CDR2 SVGAGI (reference sequence). CDR3 size: 12 residues.

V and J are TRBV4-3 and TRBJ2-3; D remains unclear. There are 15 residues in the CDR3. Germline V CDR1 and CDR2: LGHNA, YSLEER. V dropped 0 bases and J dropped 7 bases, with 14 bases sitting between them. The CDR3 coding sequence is TGCGCCAGCAGCCAAGACCCTCTGGGCACGAATACGCAGTATTTT. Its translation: CASSQDPLGTNTQYF.

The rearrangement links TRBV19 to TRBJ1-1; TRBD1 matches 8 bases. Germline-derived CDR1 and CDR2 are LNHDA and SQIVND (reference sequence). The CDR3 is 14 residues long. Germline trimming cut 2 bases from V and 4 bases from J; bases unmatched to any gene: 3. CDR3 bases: TGTGCCAGTAGTATACAGGGGGCCATCACTGAAGCTTTCTTT. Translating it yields CASSIQGAITEAFF.

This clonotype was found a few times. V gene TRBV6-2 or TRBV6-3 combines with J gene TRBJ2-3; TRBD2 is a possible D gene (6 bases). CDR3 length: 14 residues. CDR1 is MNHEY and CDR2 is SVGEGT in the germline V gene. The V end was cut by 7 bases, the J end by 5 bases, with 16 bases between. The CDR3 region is CASITVGRRDTQYF. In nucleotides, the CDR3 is TGTGCCAGCATAACGGTGGGGAGGAGAGATACGCAGTATTTT.

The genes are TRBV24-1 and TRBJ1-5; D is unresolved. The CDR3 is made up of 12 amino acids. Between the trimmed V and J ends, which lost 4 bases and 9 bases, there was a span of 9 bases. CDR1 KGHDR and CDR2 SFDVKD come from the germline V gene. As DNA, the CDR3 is TGTGCCACCAGTGACCCGACTGGGCCCCAGCATTTT. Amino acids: CATSDPTGPQHF.

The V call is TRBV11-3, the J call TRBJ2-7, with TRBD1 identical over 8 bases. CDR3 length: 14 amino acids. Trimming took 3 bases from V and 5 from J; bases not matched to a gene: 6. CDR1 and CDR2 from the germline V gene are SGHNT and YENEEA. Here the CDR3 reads CASSFRQGQNEQYF. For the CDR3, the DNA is TGTGCCAGCAGCTTTAGACAGGGGCAGAACGAGCAGTACTTC.

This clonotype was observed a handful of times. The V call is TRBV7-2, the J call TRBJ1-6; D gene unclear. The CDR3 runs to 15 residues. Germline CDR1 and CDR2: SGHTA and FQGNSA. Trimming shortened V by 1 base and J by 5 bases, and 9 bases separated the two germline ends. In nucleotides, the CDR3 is TGTGCCAGCAGCTTAGTCGAGGGCCATAATTCACCCCTCCACTTT. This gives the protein CASSLVEGHNSPLHF.

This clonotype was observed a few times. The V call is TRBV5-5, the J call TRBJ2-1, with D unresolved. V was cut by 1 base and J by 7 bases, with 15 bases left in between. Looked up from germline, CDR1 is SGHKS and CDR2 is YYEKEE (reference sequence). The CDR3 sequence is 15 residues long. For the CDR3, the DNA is TGTGCCAGCAGCTTGTTCAGTTCCTTAGGAAATGAGCAGTTCTTC. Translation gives CASSLFSSLGNEQFF.

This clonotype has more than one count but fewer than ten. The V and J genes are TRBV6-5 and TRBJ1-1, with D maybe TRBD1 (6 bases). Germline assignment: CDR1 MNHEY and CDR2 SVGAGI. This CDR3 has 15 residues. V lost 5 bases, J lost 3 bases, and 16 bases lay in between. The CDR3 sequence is CASSIERGLDTEAFF. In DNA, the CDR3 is TGTGCCAGCAGTATCGAGCGGGGGCTGGACACTGAAGCTTTCTTT.

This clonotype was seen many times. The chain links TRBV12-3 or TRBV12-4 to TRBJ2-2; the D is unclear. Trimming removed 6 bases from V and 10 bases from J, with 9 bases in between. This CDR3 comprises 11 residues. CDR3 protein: CASRGFAELFF. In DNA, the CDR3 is TGTGCCAGCAGAGGGTTCGCGGAGCTGTTTTTT.

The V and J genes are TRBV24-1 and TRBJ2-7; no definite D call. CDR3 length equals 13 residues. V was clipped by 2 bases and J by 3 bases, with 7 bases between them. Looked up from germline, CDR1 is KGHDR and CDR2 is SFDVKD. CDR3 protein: CATSDSGDYEQYF. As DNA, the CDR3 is TGTGCCACCAGTGATTCTGGAGACTACGAGCAGTACTTC.

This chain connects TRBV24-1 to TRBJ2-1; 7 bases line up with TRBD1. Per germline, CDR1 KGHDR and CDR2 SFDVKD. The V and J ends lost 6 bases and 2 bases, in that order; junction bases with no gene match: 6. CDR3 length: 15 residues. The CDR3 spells CATSLPGTAYNEQFF. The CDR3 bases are TGTGCCACCAGTTTACCCGGGACAGCCTACAATGAGCAGTTCTTC.

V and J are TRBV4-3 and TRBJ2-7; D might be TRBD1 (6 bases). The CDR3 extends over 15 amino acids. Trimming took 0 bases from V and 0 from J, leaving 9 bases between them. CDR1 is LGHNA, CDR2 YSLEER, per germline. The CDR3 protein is CASSQERGSSYEQYF. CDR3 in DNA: TGCGCCAGCAGCCAAGAAAGGGGGAGCTCCTACGAGCAGTACTTC.

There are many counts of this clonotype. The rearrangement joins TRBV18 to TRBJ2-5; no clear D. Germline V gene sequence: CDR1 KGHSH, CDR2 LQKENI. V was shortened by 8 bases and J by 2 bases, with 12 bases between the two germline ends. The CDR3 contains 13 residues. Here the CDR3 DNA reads TGTGCCAGCAGCCCCGGACGGCAAGAGACCCAGTACTTC. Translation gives CASSPGRQETQYF.